Given below is one T cell receptor (beta chain) in context. The antigen is unknown. These data come from a study of PD-1 blockade in classical Hodgkin lymphoma. Study results and limitations: Newly diagnosed patients were reported to start with lower TCR diversity than healthy donors.

Stated time point: newly diagnosed, previously untreated cHL patient sample. Researchers report purifying CD4+ T cells from thawed PBMCs by magnetic negative selection. Untreated, newly diagnosed classical Hodgkin lymphoma PBMCs were comparators. This table comes from immunoSEQ multiplex PCR, and its TCRdb copy is limited to in-frame clones, with some not included. The profile shows approximately 16,000 clones, more than 70% of them singletons. Germline CDR1 and CDR2: SGHRS and YFSETQ. The CDR3 runs to 14 residues. The ends lost 1 base at V and 3 bases at J; junction bases unmatched: 0. This TCR came from a human donor with classical Hodgkin lymphoma. Sample: CD4+ T cells from blood. This chain uses TRBV5-1 with TRBJ2-2; 7 nucleotides align to TRBD1. CDR3 in amino acids: CASSLTGDTGELFF. CDR3 bases: TGCGCCAGCAGCTTGACAGGGGACACCGGGGAGCTGTTTTTT.